Following are 23 T cell receptor beta chains from one sample sequenced in a study of blood T cell repertoires in COVID-19. Here immunoSEQ multiplex PCR was the method, and the copy in TCRdb shows in-frame clones only, minus some. The sample has about 190,000 clones, 70% to 80% seen once. Sequencing was performed on peripheral blood. All receptors come from a man aged 45 to 65 who had recovered from COVID-19.

CDR3 nucleotide sequence: TGTGCCAGCAGCCAAGCCGGGACTAGCGGGAAGAGGGAGCTGTTTTTT. Translating it yields CASSQAGTSGKRELFF. The J gene is TRBJ2-2, the V gene TRBV3-1 (or the pseudogene TRBV3-2); TRBD2 aligns across 13 bases. The germline CDR1 and CDR2 sequences are LGHDT and YNNKEL (reference sequence). Trimming cost V 1 base and J 9 bases; bases outside gene matches: 5. The CDR3 runs to 16 residues.

V gene TRBV15 combines with J gene TRBJ1-2; D is unclear. The CDR3 length is 14 residues. With 0 bases removed from V and 2 bases from J, the gap between germline ends came to 7 bases. Per germline, CDR1 LNHNV and CDR2 YYDKDF (reference sequence). This CDR3 reads CATSREEGNYGYTF. Written as DNA, the CDR3 is TGTGCCACCAGCAGAGAGGAGGGAAACTATGGCTACACCTTC.

The chain links TRBV18 to TRBJ2-4; tentatively, D is TRBD2 (6 bases). Deletions cut 1 base from V and 5 bases from J, with 15 bases between. Germline CDR1 is KGHSH and CDR2 is LQKENI. This CDR3 is 16 amino acids long. CDR3 in DNA: TGTGCCAGCTCACCACGGAGGGGAGATTTCCAAAACATTCAGTACTTC. Translation gives CASSPRRGDFQNIQYF.

The chain carries TRBV6-5 and TRBJ1-4, with 11 bases that match TRBD1. The V gene end was trimmed by 0 bases and the J gene end by 8 bases; junction bases not matched to a gene: 5. CDR3 length: 16 amino acids. CDR1 is MNHEY and CDR2 is SVGAGI in the germline V gene. Here the CDR3 reads CASSYSQGQGGEKLFF. The CDR3 coding sequence is TGTGCCAGCAGTTACTCGCAGGGACAGGGGGGCGAAAAACTGTTTTTT.

The V gene is TRBV19, the J gene TRBJ1-5; D is ambiguous. CDR1 is LNHDA and CDR2 is SQIVND in the germline V gene (reference sequence). Trimming pared 1 base from V and 4 bases from J, leaving 5 bases between. The CDR3 contains 13 residues. The DNA for the CDR3 is TGTGCCAGTAGTATAGCCCGTAATCAGCCCCAGCATTTT. It encodes CASSIARNQPQHF.

A few counts support this clone. The chain recombines TRBV24-1 with TRBJ2-2, with 15 bases lining up with TRBD2. The CDR3 loop spans 16 amino acids. V was clipped by 9 bases and J by 4 bases; unmatched bases: 5. CDR1 KGHDR and CDR2 SFDVKD come from the germline V gene. The CDR3 region is CATGLAGGPGTGELFF. For the CDR3, the DNA is TGTGCCACCGGACTAGCGGGAGGGCCGGGCACCGGGGAGCTGTTTTTT.

Only one count was recorded for this clone. Different DNA sequences within this sample yield the same CDR3. The chain is built from TRBV18 and TRBJ1-4; D ambiguous. CDR1 is KGHSH and CDR2 is LQKENI in the germline V gene. The CDR3 sequence is 14 residues long. V was clipped by 1 base and J by 6 bases, with 9 bases between them. CDR3 protein: CASSPRAGDEKLFF. The CDR3 DNA follows: TGTGCCAGCTCACCACGGGCCGGGGATGAAAAACTGTTTTTT.

This clone was detected a few times. The chain has TRBV4-1 and TRBJ1-2, with 8 bases lining up with TRBD1. V lost 1 base and J lost 2; bases outside the gene matches: 3. The CDR3 runs to 15 residues. Germline loops: CDR1 MGHRA, CDR2 YSYEKL. Written as DNA, the CDR3 is TGCGCCAGCAGCCAAGGGCAGGGGGCAAACTATGGCTACACCTTC. As protein: CASSQGQGANYGYTF.

This clone came up a few times. The rearrangement uses TRBV12-3 or TRBV12-4 and TRBJ1-1; D is unclear. V was clipped by 4 bases and J by 4 bases, with 7 bases between them. The CDR3 has 12 amino acids. CDR3 sequence reads: CASSYGPTEAFF. CDR3 DNA sequence: TGTGCCAGCAGTTACGGTCCCACTGAAGCTTTCTTT.

The V call is TRBV9, the J call TRBJ2-1, with D possibly TRBD2 on 5 matching bases. Germline CDR1 is SGDLS and CDR2 is YYNGEE. The CDR3 has 15 amino acids. V lost 0 bases and J 7 bases, leaving 14 bases between the germline ends. CDR3 protein: CASSVGGLAWNEQFF. The CDR3 nucleotides are TGTGCCAGCAGCGTAGGCGGTCTAGCTTGGAATGAGCAGTTCTTC.

This chain connects TRBV20-1 to TRBJ1-2; D is uncertain. Germline V gives CDR1 DFQATT, CDR2 SNEGSKA (reference sequence). The CDR3 loop spans 11 amino acids. Trimming took 3 bases from V and 9 from J, leaving 11 bases between them. The CDR3 nucleotides are TGCAGTGCTAGCACTGATACCCGCTACACCTTC. Translated: CSASTDTRYTF.

CDR3 DNA: TGCAGCGTTGAAGAAATTAGGACAGGGGGAGGCAATGAGCAGTTCTTC. Its protein product is CSVEEIRTGGGNEQFF. V gene TRBV29-1 combines with J gene TRBJ2-1; TRBD1 aligns across 10 bases. The germline gives CDR1 SQVTM, CDR2 ANQGSEA. V was clipped by 0 bases and J by 6 bases; unmatched bases: 8. This CDR3 region has 16 residues.

The chain couples TRBV7-9 to TRBJ2-5; TRBD1 is a possible D gene (6 bases). The V end was cut by 3 bases, the J end by 5 bases, with 13 bases between. The CDR3 contains 14 residues. In germline, CDR1 is SEHNR, CDR2 FQNEAQ (reference sequence). CDR3 residues: CASSLNRDGETQYF. In DNA, the CDR3 is TGTGCCAGCAGCTTGAACAGGGACGGGGAGACCCAGTACTTC.

This clone appeared a few times. This chain joins TRBV29-1 and TRBJ1-2, with 7 bases lining up with TRBD1. V dropped 4 bases and J dropped 1; count of bases not matched to a gene: 9. CDR1 and CDR2 (germline): SQVTM, ANQGSEA. The CDR3 has 15 amino acids. The CDR3 DNA is TGCAGCGTTGCGCAGGACAGGTCAAATAACTATGGCTACACCTTC. It yields the protein CSVAQDRSNNYGYTF.

This chain uses TRBV7-2 with TRBJ2-3; no definite D call. Trimming left V 3 bases short and J 4 bases short, with 8 bases between. This CDR3 is built from 13 residues. Germline lookup yields CDR1 SGHTA and CDR2 FQGNSA. For the CDR3, the DNA is TGTGCCAGCAGCTTGAGTGGTTCAGATACGCAGTATTTT. Translating it yields CASSLSGSDTQYF.

V is TRBV28 and J is TRBJ2-7; D call uncertain. This CDR3 has 14 amino acids. CDR1 and CDR2 from the germline V gene are MDHEN and SYDVKM. Trimming took off 2 bases at V and 5 bases at J, with 13 bases between the two ends. The CDR3 bases are TGTGCCAGCAGTTTAGGGCTGGTTGAAGACGAGCAGTACTTC. This encodes CASSLGLVEDEQYF. Full variable domain (outside the CDR3, taken from reference TRBV28 and TRBJ2-7): DVKVTQSSRYLVKRTGEKVFLECVQDMDHENMFWYRQDPGLGLRLIYFSYDVKMKEKGDIPEGYSVSREKKERFSLILESASTNQTSMYLCASSLGLVEDEQYFGPGTRLTVT.

V is TRBV14 and J is TRBJ2-7, with TRBD2 as a possible D gene (5 bases). The ends were cut back, 0 bases at V and 2 bases at J, with 20 bases in the middle. Germline V gives CDR1 SGHDN, CDR2 FVKESK. The CDR3 is made up of 18 amino acids. CDR3 bases: TGTGCCAGCAGCCAAGAAAGGCAGCATGAGGGAGCTCCCTACGAGCAGTACTTC. It specifies CASSQERQHEGAPYEQYF.

This chain uses TRBV4-1 with TRBJ2-1; 7 bases fit TRBD2. CDR3 length: 13 residues. Germline lookup yields CDR1 MGHRA and CDR2 YSYEKL. The junction had 11 bases not matched to a gene; V was cut back by 6 bases and J by 12 bases. CDR3 nucleotide sequence: TGCGCCAGCAGGAGAGGACTAGGAGAAAGGCAGTTCTTC. Its translation: CASRRGLGERQFF.

The CDR3 reads CASSYLEIYTF. DNA for the CDR3: TGTGCCAGCAGTTACCTGGAGATCTACACCTTC. The chain is built from TRBV6-6 and TRBJ1-2; no definite D call. CDR3 length: 11 amino acids. V was trimmed by 2 bases and J by 10 bases, leaving 8 bases between them. In germline, CDR1 is MNHNY, CDR2 SVGAGI (reference sequence).

This clone has more than one count but fewer than ten. V gene TRBV9 combines with J gene TRBJ1-6; D not resolved. In germline, CDR1 is SGDLS, CDR2 YYNGEE. CDR3 length equals 13 residues. Trimming stripped 0 bases from V and 12 bases from J, with 10 bases between. In DNA, the CDR3 is TGTGCCAGCAGCGTAGGCATGAGGGAACCCCTCCACTTT. This encodes CASSVGMREPLHF.

The V and J genes are TRBV7-6 and TRBJ1-4; D may be TRBD1 (6 bases). This CDR3 region has 15 residues. CDR1 is SGHVS, CDR2 FNYEAQ, per germline. V lost 5 bases to trimming and J lost 7 bases, with 17 bases between them. The CDR3 is CASSGGPGQPEKLFF. CDR3 DNA sequence: TGTGCCAGCAGCGGAGGTCCAGGACAGCCTGAAAAACTGTTTTTT.

A few counts support this clone. The chain combines TRBV6-5 with TRBJ2-7; TRBD2 aligns across 9 bases. The V gene end was trimmed by 6 bases and the J gene end by 2 bases; junction bases not matched to a gene: 8. The CDR3 has 15 residues. The germline gives CDR1 MNHEY, CDR2 SVGAGI. CDR3 amino acids: CASSAQAGGPYEQYF. In DNA, the CDR3 is TGTGCCAGCAGCGCTCAAGCGGGGGGACCCTACGAGCAGTACTTC.

The rearrangement joins TRBV5-1 to TRBJ2-7; D uncertain. V lost 0 bases, J lost 0 bases, and 10 bases lay in between. Germline CDR1 SGHRS, CDR2 YFSETQ. This CDR3 spans 15 amino acids. The CDR3 bases are TGCGCCAGCAGCTTGGTGGCTAGTATCTCCTACGAGCAGTACTTC. As protein: CASSLVASISYEQYF.